This is a list of T cell receptor beta chains from one sample in a study of cytomegalovirus exposure and HLA in healthy donors. Libraries were prepared by immunoSEQ multiplex PCR; TCRdb keeps only in-frame clonotypes and omits some of them. The data contain some 130,000 clones, roughly three quarters of them singletons. The sample consisted of PBMCs. These receptor sequences come from a man younger than 45 in good health and CMV-seronegative. Both conserved end residues are part of each CDR3. Each record gives: J gene, D gene, clone size, CDR3 length, V gene, CDR3 DNA, CDR3 protein. D genes are given only for firm matches. A row's size may be missing; if present it is once, few, many or a size class.

j_gene: TRBJ2-7; d_gene: TRBD2; abundance: NA; len: 16; v_gene: TRBV9; CDR3nt: TGTGCCAGCAGCCCCGGACTAGCGGGGCAACACTACGAGCAGTACTTC; CDR3aa: CASSPGLAGQHYEQYF
j_gene: TRBJ1-4; d_gene: TRBD1; abundance: few; len: 16; v_gene: TRBV6-5; CDR3nt: TGTGCCAGCAGTTACGCTTCGCAGGGGGATTGGGAAAAACTGTTTTTT; CDR3aa: CASSYASQGDWEKLFF
j_gene: TRBJ1-4; d_gene: NA; abundance: few; len: 13; v_gene: TRBV4-3; CDR3nt: TGCGCCAGCAGCCGGGACTTAAATGAAAAACTGTTTTTT; CDR3aa: CASSRDLNEKLFF
j_gene: TRBJ1-1; d_gene: NA; abundance: NA; len: 13; v_gene: TRBV5-1; CDR3nt: TGCGCCAGCAGCTTGGCCCCGGACACTGAAGCTTTCTTT; CDR3aa: CASSLAPDTEAFF
j_gene: TRBJ2-7; d_gene: TRBD2; abundance: NA; len: 19; v_gene: TRBV19; CDR3nt: TGTGCCAGTAGTCTCGAGCCTCCGGGACTAGCGGGAGTCCCCTACGAGCAGTACTTC; CDR3aa: CASSLEPPGLAGVPYEQYF
j_gene: TRBJ2-5; d_gene: NA; abundance: NA; len: 14; v_gene: TRBV19; CDR3nt: TGTGCCAGTAGTATGGGGCGGTCCCCAGGGACCCAGTACTTC; CDR3aa: CASSMGRSPGTQYF
j_gene: TRBJ2-5; d_gene: TRBD1; abundance: NA; len: 15; v_gene: TRBV6-5; CDR3nt: TGTGCCAGCAGCCCCCGACCGGACAGGGGCAAAGAGCAGTACTTC; CDR3aa: CASSPRPDRGKEQYF
j_gene: TRBJ1-1; d_gene: TRBD1; abundance: few; len: 15; v_gene: TRBV28; CDR3nt: TGTGCCAGCAGCTCGACAGGGATCGGGATAATGGGGGCTTTCTTT; CDR3aa: CASSSTGIGIMGAFF
j_gene: TRBJ1-3; d_gene: TRBD1; abundance: few; len: 14; v_gene: TRBV6-1; CDR3nt: TGTGCCAGCAGTGAGACAGGGATGGGAAACACCATATATTTT; CDR3aa: CASSETGMGNTIYF
j_gene: TRBJ2-5; d_gene: TRBD2; abundance: once; len: 15; v_gene: TRBV19; CDR3nt: TGTGCCAGTAGTATGGCTAGCGGGATTCCAGAGACCCAGTACTTC; CDR3aa: CASSMASGIPETQYF
j_gene: TRBJ2-7; d_gene: NA; abundance: NA; len: 13; v_gene: TRBV28; CDR3nt: TGTGCCAGCAGTCCGAGGTCGTGGTACGAGCAGTACTTC; CDR3aa: CASSPRSWYEQYF
j_gene: TRBJ1-1; d_gene: TRBD1; abundance: NA; len: 15; v_gene: TRBV6-5; CDR3nt: TGTGCCAGCAGTTATGGGGGCAGGGGGTACACTGAAGCTTTCTTT; CDR3aa: CASSYGGRGYTEAFF
j_gene: TRBJ1-3; d_gene: NA; abundance: NA; len: 13; v_gene: TRBV27; CDR3nt: TGTGCCAGCAAAAGGAGCTCTGGAAACACCATATATTTT; CDR3aa: CASKRSSGNTIYF
j_gene: TRBJ2-1; d_gene: NA; abundance: NA; len: 14; v_gene: TRBV27; CDR3nt: TGTGCCAGCAGTCCGGGACTTCCCCACAATGAGCAGTTCTTC; CDR3aa: CASSPGLPHNEQFF
j_gene: TRBJ2-7; d_gene: NA; abundance: once; len: 14; v_gene: TRBV29-1; CDR3nt: TGCAGCGTTGGGCCCCGGCAGGGCTCCTACGAGCAGTACTTC; CDR3aa: CSVGPRQGSYEQYF
j_gene: TRBJ1-2; d_gene: NA; abundance: NA; len: 14; v_gene: TRBV5-4; CDR3nt: TGTGCCAGCAGTTCGGATTTTCCTAGCTATGGCTACACCTTC; CDR3aa: CASSSDFPSYGYTF
j_gene: TRBJ2-7; d_gene: TRBD1; abundance: NA; len: 15; v_gene: TRBV27; CDR3nt: TGTGCCAGCAGTCCAAGCGGGACAGGGGTCTACGAGCAGTACTTC; CDR3aa: CASSPSGTGVYEQYF
j_gene: TRBJ1-2; d_gene: TRBD1; abundance: NA; len: 17; v_gene: TRBV9; CDR3nt: TGTGCCAGCAGCGTAAGGGGAGACAGGGAGGTAAACTATGGCTACACCTTC; CDR3aa: CASSVRGDREVNYGYTF
j_gene: TRBJ2-1; d_gene: TRBD1; abundance: once; len: 15; v_gene: TRBV5-1; CDR3nt: TGCGCCAGCAGCTTGGAGACAGGGGCATACAATGAGCAGTTCTTC; CDR3aa: CASSLETGAYNEQFF
j_gene: TRBJ2-7; d_gene: TRBD2; abundance: NA; len: 14; v_gene: TRBV7-2; CDR3nt: TGTGCCAGCAGCCCGGGACTAGCGGGAGTTGAGCAGTACTTC; CDR3aa: CASSPGLAGVEQYF
j_gene: TRBJ2-3; d_gene: NA; abundance: NA; len: 16; v_gene: TRBV5-1; CDR3nt: TGCGCCAGCAGCTTGAGCGGCGGGATGAGCACAGATACGCAGTATTTT; CDR3aa: CASSLSGGMSTDTQYF
j_gene: TRBJ2-7; d_gene: NA; abundance: few; len: 16; v_gene: TRBV12-5; CDR3nt: TGTGCTAGTGGTTTGCCACGAACGGGTGCTACGAGAGAGCAGTACTTC; CDR3aa: CASGLPRTGATREQYF
j_gene: TRBJ2-3; d_gene: TRBD2; abundance: NA; len: 13; v_gene: TRBV10-1; CDR3nt: TGCGCCAGCAGTGGCGGGAGGTCCAATACGCAGTATTTT; CDR3aa: CASSGGRSNTQYF
j_gene: TRBJ1-2; d_gene: NA; abundance: NA; len: 11; v_gene: TRBV7-9; CDR3nt: TGTTCCAGCAGCGCCGGTGGTGGCTACACCTTC; CDR3aa: CSSSAGGGYTF
j_gene: TRBJ2-1; d_gene: TRBD2; abundance: NA; len: 16; v_gene: TRBV15; CDR3nt: TGTGCCACCAGCAGAGGGCTAGCGGGAGGCAGGAATGAGCAGTTCTTC; CDR3aa: CATSRGLAGGRNEQFF
j_gene: TRBJ2-7; d_gene: TRBD1; abundance: once; len: 15; v_gene: TRBV18; CDR3nt: TGTGCCAGCTCAGGCTCCGGGACAGGGATTAGGGAGCAGTACTTC; CDR3aa: CASSGSGTGIREQYF
j_gene: TRBJ2-7; d_gene: TRBD2; abundance: NA; len: 13; v_gene: TRBV5-4; CDR3nt: TGTGCCAGCGGAAAGACTAGCGGGGATCTACAGTACTTC; CDR3aa: CASGKTSGDLQYF
j_gene: TRBJ2-6; d_gene: NA; abundance: NA; len: 18; v_gene: TRBV7-8; CDR3nt: TGTGCCAGCAGCTTAGCGGGGCAGGGTATAACCGGGGCCAACGTCCTGACTTTC; CDR3aa: CASSLAGQGITGANVLTF
j_gene: TRBJ2-7; d_gene: TRBD2; abundance: few; len: 14; v_gene: TRBV27; CDR3nt: TGTGCCAGCAGTGGAGCGGGAGCTTTTGACGAGCAGTACTTC; CDR3aa: CASSGAGAFDEQYF
j_gene: TRBJ1-1; d_gene: NA; abundance: once; len: 14; v_gene: TRBV5-4; CDR3nt: TGTGCCAGCAGCTCCGAGACAGGTATCACTGAAGCTTTCTTT; CDR3aa: CASSSETGITEAFF
j_gene: TRBJ2-3; d_gene: NA; abundance: NA; len: 16; v_gene: TRBV18; CDR3nt: TGTGCCAGCTCACCCCCGGTTCATGGGAGTATAGATACGCAGTATTTT; CDR3aa: CASSPPVHGSIDTQYF
j_gene: TRBJ1-3; d_gene: NA; abundance: NA; len: 18; v_gene: TRBV6-4; CDR3nt: TGTGCCAGGGATAATACCCCGGGATCCGAAATTGGTGGAAACACCATATATTTT; CDR3aa: CARDNTPGSEIGGNTIYF
j_gene: TRBJ2-7; d_gene: NA; abundance: NA; len: 13; v_gene: TRBV6-1; CDR3nt: TGTGCCAGCAGTGAAAGAGTATCCTACGAGCAGTACTTC; CDR3aa: CASSERVSYEQYF
j_gene: TRBJ2-1; d_gene: TRBD2; abundance: NA; len: 14; v_gene: TRBV28; CDR3nt: TGTGCCAGCAGTTTCGGGACTAGGGGCAATGAGCAGTTCTTC; CDR3aa: CASSFGTRGNEQFF
j_gene: TRBJ1-1; d_gene: NA; abundance: NA; len: 12; v_gene: TRBV7-9; CDR3nt: TGTTCCAGCAGCTTATTGCAGGCTGGAGCTTTCTTT; CDR3aa: CSSSLLQAGAFF
j_gene: TRBJ2-3; d_gene: NA; abundance: NA; len: 14; v_gene: TRBV7-2; CDR3nt: TGTGCCAGCAGCTTGGTGGCGGGAATCGATACGCAGTATTTT; CDR3aa: CASSLVAGIDTQYF
j_gene: TRBJ2-1; d_gene: TRBD1; abundance: NA; len: 16; v_gene: TRBV27; CDR3nt: TGTGCCAGCAGTGCAGGACAGGGGTCCCCCTACAATGAGCAGTTCTTC; CDR3aa: CASSAGQGSPYNEQFF
j_gene: TRBJ2-1; d_gene: TRBD2; abundance: NA; len: 17; v_gene: TRBV13; CDR3nt: TGTGCCAGCAGCTTCCCGACTAGCGGGAGGGCCGGGGATGAGCAGTTCTTC; CDR3aa: CASSFPTSGRAGDEQFF
j_gene: TRBJ2-1; d_gene: TRBD2; abundance: NA; len: 17; v_gene: TRBV18; CDR3nt: TGTGCCAGCTCACCGGCTTCTAGCGGGAGTTCCTACAATGAGCAGTTCTTC; CDR3aa: CASSPASSGSSYNEQFF
j_gene: TRBJ1-1; d_gene: NA; abundance: NA; len: 15; v_gene: TRBV18; CDR3nt: TGTGCCAGCTCACCACGGGAGGGGTTGGGAACTGAAGCTTTCTTT; CDR3aa: CASSPREGLGTEAFF
j_gene: TRBJ2-1; d_gene: NA; abundance: NA; len: 15; v_gene: TRBV6-1; CDR3nt: TGTGCCAGCAGTGCACTAGCTCGTCATGGGAATGAGCAGTTCTTC; CDR3aa: CASSALARHGNEQFF
j_gene: TRBJ2-5; d_gene: TRBD1; abundance: few; len: 15; v_gene: TRBV30; CDR3nt: TGTGCCTGGCAGATCCCGGGACAGTTCCAAGAGACCCAGTACTTC; CDR3aa: CAWQIPGQFQETQYF
j_gene: TRBJ2-3; d_gene: NA; abundance: NA; len: 13; v_gene: TRBV11-2; CDR3nt: TGTGCCAGCAGCTTAGCGGGAGCAGATACGCAGTATTTT; CDR3aa: CASSLAGADTQYF
j_gene: TRBJ1-2; d_gene: TRBD1; abundance: NA; len: 13; v_gene: TRBV7-9; CDR3nt: TGTGCCAGCAGCTTAGAGGACAGGGACAGCTACACCTTC; CDR3aa: CASSLEDRDSYTF
j_gene: TRBJ2-2; d_gene: TRBD2; abundance: NA; len: 17; v_gene: TRBV2; CDR3nt: TGTGCCAGCAGAGTGACAAGAGCGGGGGCGAACACCGGGGAGCTGTTTTTT; CDR3aa: CASRVTRAGANTGELFF
j_gene: TRBJ2-3; d_gene: NA; abundance: NA; len: 12; v_gene: TRBV18; CDR3nt: TGTGCCAGCTCACCACCGGGCGATACGCAGTATTTT; CDR3aa: CASSPPGDTQYF
j_gene: TRBJ1-1; d_gene: NA; abundance: NA; len: 14; v_gene: TRBV19; CDR3nt: TGTGCCAGTAGTATAGCCCCGGGGAGCACTGAAGCTTTCTTT; CDR3aa: CASSIAPGSTEAFF
j_gene: TRBJ2-2; d_gene: TRBD2; abundance: NA; len: 15; v_gene: TRBV7-2; CDR3nt: TGTGCCAGCAGCCCCGGACTAGCGGGAGTCGGGGAGCTGTTTTTT; CDR3aa: CASSPGLAGVGELFF
j_gene: TRBJ2-4; d_gene: TRBD2; abundance: NA; len: 18; v_gene: TRBV7-9; CDR3nt: TGTGCCAGCAGCCCGGGACTAGCGGTTTCTACCGCCAAAAACATTCAGTACTTC; CDR3aa: CASSPGLAVSTAKNIQYF
j_gene: TRBJ1-5; d_gene: NA; abundance: NA; len: 13; v_gene: TRBV30; CDR3nt: TGTGCCTGGAGTCGACAGCCGAATCAGCCCCAGCATTTT; CDR3aa: CAWSRQPNQPQHF
j_gene: TRBJ2-7; d_gene: TRBD1; abundance: NA; len: 16; v_gene: TRBV10-3; CDR3nt: TGTGCCATCAGTGGACAGGGGGCCTCATCGGCGGGCGAGCAGTACTTC; CDR3aa: CAISGQGASSAGEQYF
j_gene: TRBJ1-2; d_gene: TRBD1; abundance: NA; len: 16; v_gene: TRBV9; CDR3nt: TGTGCCAGCAGCGTAATGAGGACAGGGACGTCAAGTGGCTACACCTTC; CDR3aa: CASSVMRTGTSSGYTF
j_gene: TRBJ2-7; d_gene: NA; abundance: few; len: 14; v_gene: TRBV4-1; CDR3nt: TGCGCCAGCAGCCGGGACACAGTCTCCTACGAGCAGTACTTC; CDR3aa: CASSRDTVSYEQYF